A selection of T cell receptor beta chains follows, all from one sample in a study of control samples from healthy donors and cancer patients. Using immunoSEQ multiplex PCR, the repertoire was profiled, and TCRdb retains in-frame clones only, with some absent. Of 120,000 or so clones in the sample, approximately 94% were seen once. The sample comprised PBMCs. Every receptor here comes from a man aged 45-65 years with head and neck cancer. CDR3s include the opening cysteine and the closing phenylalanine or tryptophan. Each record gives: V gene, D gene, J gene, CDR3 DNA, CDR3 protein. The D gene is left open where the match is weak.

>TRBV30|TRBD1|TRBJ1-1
TGTGCCTACTCCTCTGGCGTCTATTGGACAGGGAGGAGGACTGAAGCTTTCTTT
CAYSSGVYWTGRRTEAFF
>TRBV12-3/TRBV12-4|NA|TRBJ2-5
TGTGCCAGCAGTCCCACCCAGGAGACCCAGTACTTC
CASSPTQETQYF
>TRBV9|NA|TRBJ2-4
TGTGCCAGCAGCGGGTTACAGGGAGACAAAAACATTCAGTACTTC
CASSGLQGDKNIQYF
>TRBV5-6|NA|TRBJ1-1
TGTGCCAGCAGCTTGGTTAGGGGGACGGGAGAAGCTTTCTTT
CASSLVRGTGEAFF
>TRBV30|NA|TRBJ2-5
TGTGCCTGGAGTCGCGATAGCAGGGAGACCCAGTACTTC
CAWSRDSRETQYF
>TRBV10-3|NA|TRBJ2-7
TGTGCCATCAGTGAAGGGACGGTGAGCTCCTACGAGCAGTACTTC
CAISEGTVSSYEQYF
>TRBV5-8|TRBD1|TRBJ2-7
TGTGCCAGCAGCTTGGGACCTACAGGGGTCTACGAGCAGTACTTC
CASSLGPTGVYEQYF
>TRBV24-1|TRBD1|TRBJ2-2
TGTGCCACCAGTGATTTGGGCAGGGGGATGTTTTTT
CATSDLGRGMFF
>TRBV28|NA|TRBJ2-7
TGTGCCAGCAGTTTATCCGTCACCTACGAGCAGTACTTC
CASSLSVTYEQYF
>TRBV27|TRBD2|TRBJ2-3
TGTGCCAGCAGTACGGAGCGGGGGGGTACGCAGTATTTT
CASSTERGGTQYF